These 26 T cell receptor beta chains were sequenced from one sample in a study of cytomegalovirus exposure and HLA in healthy donors (dated by TCRdb to 2016 to 2017). Library generation was performed with the immunoSEQ multiplex PCR assay. A mixture of 60 forward primers for TCR Vbeta segments and 13 reverse primers for TCR Jbeta segments was used in the multiplex PCR. This immuneACCESS table, as held by TCRdb, lists in-frame sequences with V and J called but not all clones. Of the missing ones, under half trace to an unresolved V gene in checked studies; the others have no known cause. This sample gives about 61,000 clones in total; more than 70% of them show up just once. The top ten clones comprise 51% of the sample. The specimen was PBMCs. All receptors come from a man between 50 and 59 years old in good health and CMV-seropositive.

Turning to this clone: One end of the junction fails to match germline, which may point to a read error. Other nucleotide sequences from this sample produce the same CDR3. The genes are TRBV6-5 and TRBJ1-3; D might be TRBD1 (6 bases). The CDR3 has 15 amino acids. CDR1 and CDR2 from the germline V gene are MNHEY and SVGAGI. The CDR3 coding sequence is TGTGCCACCAGGACTGACAGGAGCTCTGGCAACACCATATATTTT. It codes for CATRTDRSSGNTIYF.

The chain has TRBV28 and TRBJ2-7; the D is unclear. This CDR3 region has 12 residues. Germline CDR1 is MDHEN and CDR2 is SYDVKM. With 4 bases removed from V and 3 bases from J, the gap between germline ends came to 7 bases. CDR3 sequence reads: CASSSPVYEQYF. The CDR3 DNA sequence: TGTGCCAGCAGTTCCCCAGTCTACGAGCAGTACTTC.

CDR3 sequence reads: CASSLQPGPTYEQYF. The CDR3 DNA follows: TGTGCCAGCAGCCTCCAACCAGGGCCCACCTACGAGCAGTACTTC. V is TRBV9 and J is TRBJ2-7; D might be TRBD1 (5 bases). Trimming took off 4 bases at V and 2 bases at J, with 16 bases between the two ends. The germline V gene encodes CDR1 SGDLS and CDR2 YYNGEE. This CDR3 has 15 amino acids.

Here the CDR3 DNA reads TGTGCCAGCAGCTTAGCGCCGGGACAATTAAGCTCCTACGAGCAGTACTTC. This sequence encodes CASSLAPGQLSSYEQYF. The V call is TRBV7-9, the J call TRBJ2-7; maybe TRBD1 (6 bases). The ends were cut back, 0 bases at V and 0 bases at J, with 15 bases in the middle. The length of the CDR3 is 17 residues. Germline lookup yields CDR1 SEHNR and CDR2 FQNEAQ (reference sequence).

This clone was observed a few times. The V and J genes are TRBV9 and TRBJ2-5; D call uncertain. From germline, CDR1 is SGDLS and CDR2 YYNGEE. The germline V and J ends were trimmed by 3 bases and 5 bases, with 11 bases remaining between them. The CDR3 covers 13 residues. DNA of the CDR3: TGTGCCAGCAGCGAGACCCCGGAGGAGACCCAGTACTTC. Translated, it gives CASSETPEETQYF. Together with reference TRBV9 and TRBJ2-5, the CDR3 gives the full variable domain: DSGVTQTPKHLITATGQRVTLRCSPRSGDLSVYWYQQSLDQGLQFLIQYYNGEERAKGNILERFSAQQFPDLHSELNLSSLELGDSALYFCASSETPEETQYFGPGTRLLVL.

The genes are TRBV23-1 and TRBJ2-3, with a possible D match to TRBD1 (5 bases). TRBV23-1 is an ORF; its function is uncertain. CDR3 length: 18 amino acids. V was trimmed by 3 bases and J by 3 bases, leaving 22 bases between them. The CDR3 spells CASSHLREAGRETDTQYF. CDR3 DNA sequence: TGCGCCAGCAGTCACCTCCGAGAGGCAGGGCGAGAAACAGATACGCAGTATTTT.

V is TRBV2 and J is TRBJ2-5; D is uncertain. The CDR3 runs to 13 residues. Per germline, CDR1 SNHLY and CDR2 FYNNEI. V gave up 7 bases and J gave up 3 bases, with 12 bases separating them. For the CDR3, the DNA is TGTGCCAGCATGGCAGGAATTAAAGAGACCCAGTACTTC. This sequence encodes CASMAGIKETQYF.

The chain combines TRBV19 with TRBJ1-1; 8 positions agree with TRBD1. CDR1 LNHDA and CDR2 SQIVND come from the germline V gene (reference sequence). The CDR3 is 14 residues long. Trimming cost V 7 bases and J 0 bases; bases outside gene matches: 4. CDR3 sequence reads: CASTWTGLNTEAFF. The CDR3 nucleotides read TGTGCCAGTACCTGGACAGGGTTGAACACTGAAGCTTTCTTT. Full variable domain (rest looked up from reference TRBV19 and TRBJ1-1): DGGITQSPKYLFRKEGQNVTLSCEQNLNHDAMYWYRQDPGQGLRLIYYSQIVNDFQKGDIAEGYSVSREKKESFPLTVTSAQKNPTAFYLCASTWTGLNTEAFFGQGTRLTVV.

Turning to this clone: One end of the junction fails to match germline, which may point to a read error. The chain uses TRBV30 and TRBJ1-5, with a weak D call TRBD1 (6 bases). The CDR3 runs to 13 residues. Germline V lookup: CDR1 GTSNPN, CDR2 SVGIG (reference sequence). CDR3 DNA sequence: TGTGACTGGTCCGGACAGACCAATAAGCCCCAGCATTTT. Amino acids: CDWSGQTNKPQHF.

The chain combines TRBV6-1 with TRBJ1-2; D unclear. This CDR3 has 13 amino acids. Trimming left V 2 bases short and J 8 bases short, with 12 bases between. Germline V gene sequence: CDR1 MNHNS, CDR2 SASEGT. In DNA, the CDR3 is TGTGCCAGCAGTGAAAGGAGGTACGAAGGCTACACCTTC. Translated: CASSERRYEGYTF.

The chain links TRBV6-1 to TRBJ1-1; D call uncertain. Per the germline V gene, CDR1 is MNHNS and CDR2 is SASEGT. The CDR3 is 14 residues long. Trimming removed 3 bases at V and 3 bases at J, with 11 bases between. The CDR3 loop reads CASSEGQAHTEAFF. As DNA, the CDR3 is TGTGCCAGCAGTGAGGGCCAGGCCCACACTGAAGCTTTCTTT.

This sequence joins TRBV30 and TRBJ2-1, with 10 bases aligning to TRBD2. The length of the CDR3 is 14 residues. With 1 base clipped from V and 6 bases from J, the junction kept 3 bases outside the gene matches. CDR1 and CDR2 (germline): GTSNPN, SVGIG (reference sequence). The CDR3 DNA sequence: TGTGCCTGGAGTGGGGAGCGGGGGGGCAATGAGCAGTTCTTC. It is translated as CAWSGERGGNEQFF.

The V call is TRBV14, the J call TRBJ2-5; 8 nucleotides agree with TRBD2. Germline V lookup: CDR1 SGHDN, CDR2 FVKESK. CDR3 length: 15 residues. V lost 0 bases to trimming and J lost 1 base; unmatched junction nucleotides: 1. CDR3 protein: CASSQERGAQETQYF. The CDR3 coding sequence is TGTGCCAGCAGCCAAGAGCGGGGGGCCCAAGAGACCCAGTACTTC.

In the case of this clone: This same CDR3 is encoded by further DNA sequences in the sample. The V call is TRBV9, the J call TRBJ2-3, with 11 bases aligning to TRBD2. Trimming removed 0 bases from V and 6 bases from J; junction bases left unmatched: 6. CDR3 length: 16 amino acids. CDR1 and CDR2 from the germline V gene are SGDLS and YYNGEE. For the CDR3, the DNA is TGTGCCAGCAGCGTAGGGTTAGCGGGGGGGCCGGATACGCAGTATTTT. This translates into CASSVGLAGGPDTQYF.

In its sample, this clone was seen a few times. This chain uses TRBV4-1 with TRBJ2-5, with TRBD2 identical over 13 bases. J gave up 2 bases and V 1 base, and 16 bases lay outside the gene matches. There are 21 residues in the CDR3. Germline V gene sequence: CDR1 MGHRA, CDR2 YSYEKL. In DNA form, the CDR3 reads TGCGCCAGCAGCCAAGGGTTCGGTCGGGGAGGGACTAGCGGGAATCAAGAGACCCAGTACTTC. It yields the protein CASSQGFGRGGTSGNQETQYF.

The chain carries TRBV6-5 and TRBJ1-2, with D tentatively TRBD1 (6 bases). Looked up from germline, CDR1 is MNHEY and CDR2 is SVGAGI. V lost 0 bases to trimming and J lost 7 bases, with 12 bases between them. The CDR3 runs 14 residues. CDR3 region: CASSYSRTAGGYTF. As DNA, the CDR3 is TGTGCCAGCAGTTACTCGAGGACAGCCGGTGGCTACACCTTC.

This clone was picked up a small number of times. Lacking the conserved final phenylalanine or tryptophan, this CDR3 likely reflects a read error. The chain employs TRBV5-1 and TRBJ1-1; 7 nucleotides match TRBD1. With 4 bases clipped from V and 9 bases from J, the junction kept 15 bases outside the gene matches. This CDR3 region has 15 residues. CDR1 and CDR2 from the germline V gene are SGHRS and YFSETQ. The DNA of the CDR3 is TGCGCCAGCAGCACCACCTTTCCCTCAGGGGGAAAAGCTTTCTTG. Translation gives CASSTTFPSGGKAFL.

The chain is built from TRBV7-9 and TRBJ1-3, with D possibly matching TRBD1 (6 bases). The CDR3 runs 16 residues. V was shortened by 3 bases and J by 0 bases, with 12 bases between the two germline ends. Germline V gives CDR1 SEHNR, CDR2 FQNEAQ (reference sequence). CDR3 coding DNA: TGTGCCAGCAGCTTCAACAGGGAGTTCTCTGGAAACACCATATATTTT. Translation gives CASSFNREFSGNTIYF.

The chain links TRBV18 to TRBJ1-5, with 7 bases matching TRBD1. CDR1 and CDR2 (germline): KGHSH, LQKENI. J lost 4 bases, V lost 1 base, and 4 bases had no gene match. The CDR3 has 15 residues. CDR3 protein: CASSPQGARNQPQHF. The CDR3 bases are TGTGCCAGCTCACCACAGGGGGCGCGTAATCAGCCCCAGCATTTT. The whole variable domain, filled in from reference TRBV18 and TRBJ1-5, reads NAGVMQNPRHLVRRRGQEARLRCSPMKGHSHVYWYRQLPEEGLKFMVYLQKENIIDESGMPKERFSAEFPKEGPSILRIQQVVRGDSAAYFCASSPQGARNQPQHFGDGTRLSIL.

The count of this clone is one. Germline is not matched at one junction end, which may reflect a read error. The gene calls are TRBV5-1 and TRBJ1-5; D unresolved. Germline V gives CDR1 SGHRS, CDR2 YFSETQ. The CDR3 has 13 residues. The CDR3 loop reads CASSLAGGQPQNF. The CDR3 nucleotides read TGCGCCAGCAGCTTGGCGGGAGGCCAGCCCCAGAATTTT.

This clone was detected only a few times. The chain employs TRBV11-2 and TRBJ2-1; 9 bases are a match to TRBD2. V lost 1 base to trimming and J lost 0 bases; unmatched junction nucleotides: 4. The CDR3 extends over 17 amino acids. The germline gives CDR1 SGHAT, CDR2 FQNNGV. CDR3 nucleotides: TGTGCCAGCAGCTTAGGACTAGCGGTTAGCTCCTACAATGAGCAGTTCTTC. It yields the protein CASSLGLAVSSYNEQFF. The full variable domain, with the rest looked up from reference TRBV11-2 and TRBJ2-1, is EAGVAQSPRYKIIEKRQSVAFWCNPISGHATLYWYQQILGQGPKLLIQFQNNGVVDDSQLPKDRFSAERLKGVDSTLKIQPAKLEDSAVYLCASSLGLAVSSYNEQFFGPGTRLTVL.

The J gene is TRBJ1-5, the V gene TRBV27, with D unresolved. This CDR3 has 15 amino acids. CDR1 is MNHEY and CDR2 is SMNVEV in the germline V gene (reference sequence). V was cut by 0 bases and J by 1 base, with 7 bases left in between. The CDR3 sequence is CASSLSGVSNQPQHF. The CDR3 nucleotides are TGTGCCAGCAGTTTATCCGGGGTGAGCAATCAGCCCCAGCATTTT.

This clone was observed once. This sequence joins TRBV29-1 and TRBJ2-3; 9 bases fit TRBD1. The J segment lost 0 bases and the V segment lost 4 bases, leaving 2 bases of the junction unmatched. The CDR3 runs to 14 residues. From germline, CDR1 is SQVTM and CDR2 ANQGSEA. The DNA of the CDR3 is TGCAGCGTTGCCGGGACAGGGAGCACAGATACGCAGTATTTT. It codes for CSVAGTGSTDTQYF.

The V call is TRBV7-2, the J call TRBJ2-1; D remains unclear. The germline gives CDR1 SGHTA, CDR2 FQGNSA. Trimming removed 1 base at V and 6 bases at J, with 7 bases between. This CDR3 has 13 residues. The CDR3 DNA sequence: TGTGCCAGCAGCTTAGGACGGAGCAATGAGCAGTTCTTC. Translation gives CASSLGRSNEQFF.

The CDR3 region has the DNA TGCGCCAGCAGCCAAGATCATCGACTGACTTATGGCTACACCTTC. Translated: CASSQDHRLTYGYTF. The rearrangement joins TRBV4-1 to TRBJ1-2; no definite D call. CDR1 and CDR2 from the germline V gene are MGHRA and YSYEKL. Trimming stripped 0 bases from V and 5 bases from J, with 13 bases between. The CDR3 length is 15 residues.

CDR3 DNA: TGTGCCAGCAGTGGAGACACAACTTATCAGCCCCAGCATTTT. It is translated as CASSGDTTYQPQHF. The chain employs TRBV2 and TRBJ1-5; D unclear. CDR3 length equals 14 residues. Germline V CDR1 and CDR2: SNHLY, FYNNEI. Trimming took 4 bases from V and 5 from J, leaving 12 bases between them.